The clone carrying this T cell receptor (beta chain) was observed many times. Antigen: not known. The data stem from a study of human T cells and chemical hapten exposure. Overall study: Chiefly women, the patients showed alopecia areata, totalis or universalis. The study traced per-sample TCR yield variation mainly to small differences in pooled library volumes. General study findings and limits: Significantly more large CDR3 similarity clusters arose among expanded TCRs than among controls.

CDR1 is SEHNR and CDR2 is FQNEAQ in the germline V gene (reference sequence). Trimming at V came to 8 bases and at J to 2 bases, leaving 10 bases not matched to a gene. CDR3 size: 15 residues. Via MiXCR, TCRdb re-called the RACE reads, giving one row per CDR3 protein. The repertoire consists of some 45,000 distinct CDR3 sequences, with just under 9% occurring once and the leading ten covering about 15%. Time point specified: patch test 2, 6 weeks after DPC sensitization. Treatment denoted: therapeutic diphenylcyclopropenone sensitization with weekly scalp DPC. Prior to each patch test being applied, blood was drawn.

V is TRBV7-9 and J is TRBJ2-7; 9 nucleotides line up with TRBD1. This specimen consisted of whole blood, obtained in connection with sensitization to the hapten diphenylcyclopropenone (DPC). The origin of this receptor is a woman aged 40 to 50 with alopecia areata. Some clones in this sample may be carry-over from other donors' samples. In DNA form, the CDR3 reads TGTGCCAGCGAGCTTCCCGGGACAGGGCCCTACGAGCAGTACTTC. Its protein is CASELPGTGPYEQYF.